The sequence of this T cell receptor (beta chain) was determined in a study of identifying expanded T cells in peripheral blood. Broader study findings: Over around two and four weeks, about 15 and 18 clones changed, versus approximately 1.2 between replicates.

Comments on this clone: Its antigen is unknown.

No infections or other immune events were documented during collection. Data came from immunoSEQ multiplex PCR; TCRdb stores just in-frame clones and leaves some out. The sample has 60,000 to 80,000 clones, roughly 90% seen once. The germline V gene encodes CDR1 SGHTA and CDR2 FQGNSA. This CDR3 is built from 19 residues. The trim removed 1 base at V and 0 bases at J, leaving 5 bases unmatched. V gene TRBV7-2 combines with J gene TRBJ2-1; TRBD2 matches 14 bases. This clonotype was sampled from a person aged 18 to 69 in good health. The sequencing sample was made of blood. CDR3 DNA sequence: TGTGCCAGCAGCTTAGTCGGACTAGCGGGGGGCTTCTCCTACAATGAGCAGTTCTTC. It codes for CASSLVGLAGGFSYNEQFF.